Listed here are 9 T cell receptor beta chains from one sample, sequenced in a study of cytomegalovirus exposure and HLA in healthy donors. The PCR used 60 Vbeta and 13 Jbeta primers. Clones were read by immunoSEQ multiplex PCR, and TCRdb kept only the in-frame ones, dropping some. The sample gives 60,000 to 75,000 clones, 74% of which show up once; around 10% is in the top ten. The specimen sequenced was PBMCs. Receptors were obtained from an older woman in good health and CMV-seropositive.

This chain links TRBV12-5 with TRBJ2-2, with 9 bases matching TRBD2. The length of the CDR3 is 15 residues. Losses at the gene ends were 6 bases for V and 4 bases for J; bases not matched to a gene: 6. The germline gives CDR1 LGHNT, CDR2 FRNRAP. The CDR3 loop reads CASGPRRGGTGELFF. The CDR3 nucleotides read TGTGCTAGTGGCCCCAGGCGGGGGGGCACCGGGGAGCTGTTTTTT. The full variable domain, completed using reference TRBV12-5 and TRBJ2-2, is DARVTQTPRHKVTEMGQEVTMRCQPILGHNTVFWYRQTMMQGLELLAYFRNRAPLDDSGMPKDRFSAEMPDATLATLKIQPSEPRDSAVYFCASGPRRGGTGELFFGEGSRLTVL.

This chain joins TRBV12-5 and TRBJ2-2; 8 bases match TRBD2. Germline CDR1 is LGHNT and CDR2 is FRNRAP. Unmatched junction bases numbered 6, after V lost 5 bases and J lost 4 bases. This CDR3 spans 15 amino acids. The chain's CDR3 is CASGIGGAGTGELFF. Written as DNA, the CDR3 is TGTGCTAGTGGTATCGGGGGGGCTGGCACCGGGGAGCTGTTTTTT.

This clone was seen only once. This rearrangement joins TRBV7-3 to TRBJ2-1; possibly TRBD2 for D (5 bases). Trimming stripped 4 bases from V and 6 bases from J, with 19 bases between. Germline values: CDR1 SGHTA, CDR2 FQGTGA. This CDR3 spans 16 amino acids. DNA of the CDR3: TGTGCCAGCAGCTCGGACTCGAAGCATCGCAGCAATGAGCAGTTCTTC. It yields the protein CASSSDSKHRSNEQFF. The full variable domain, its missing parts supplied by reference TRBV7-3 and TRBJ2-1, is GAGVSQTPSNKVTEKGKYVELRCDPISGHTALYWYRQSLGQGPEFLIYFQGTGAADDSGLPNDRFFAVRPEGSVSTLKIQRTERGDSAVYLCASSSDSKHRSNEQFFGPGTRLTVL.

The rearrangement joins TRBV6-1 to TRBJ2-2; D unresolved. The CDR3 has 14 residues. V was cut by 3 bases and J by 4 bases, with 9 bases left in between. Germline CDR1 MNHNS, CDR2 SASEGT. CDR3 region: CASSDPSLTGELFF. CDR3 nucleotides: TGTGCCAGCAGTGACCCTTCCCTCACCGGGGAGCTGTTTTTT.

In its sample, this clone was seen a few times. The V and J genes are TRBV12-5 and TRBJ1-3, with 8 bases fitting TRBD1. This CDR3 contains 16 residues. Unmatched junction bases numbered 6, after V lost 3 bases and J lost 2 bases. The germline V gene encodes CDR1 LGHNT and CDR2 FRNRAP. For the CDR3, the DNA is TGTGCTAGTGGTTTCTGGACAGGGCGGACTGGAAACACCATATATTTT. As protein: CASGFWTGRTGNTIYF.

The V and J genes are TRBV9 and TRBJ1-5, with D possibly TRBD1 on 5 matching bases. The ends were cut back, 0 bases at V and 6 bases at J, with 10 bases in the middle. CDR1 is SGDLS, CDR2 YYNGEE, per germline. This CDR3 has 14 amino acids. CDR3 DNA sequence: TGTGCCAGCAGCGTAGGGCAGGGAGGTCAGCCCCAGCATTTT. This gives the protein CASSVGQGGQPQHF.

This clone turned up a few times. The chain employs TRBV2 and TRBJ1-1; no reliable D call. CDR1 and CDR2 (germline): SNHLY, FYNNEI. This CDR3 contains 14 residues. Trimming took 1 base from V and 0 from J, leaving 6 bases between them. The CDR3 DNA is TGTGCCAGCAGTGAAGACAGCATGAACACTGAAGCTTTCTTT. Translation: CASSEDSMNTEAFF.

A note on this clone: At one of its ends the junction is not consistent with the germline gene, which may arise from a read error. This sample also contains other DNA sequences that code for the same CDR3. V gene TRBV2 combines with J gene TRBJ1-5, with 7 bases lining up with TRBD1. The germline CDR1 and CDR2 sequences are SNHLY and FYNNEI. There are 14 residues in the CDR3. CDR3 coding DNA: TGTGCCAGCAGTGTACAGGGGCGGAATCAGCCCCAGCACTTT. Translation: CASSVQGRNQPQHF.

The V and J genes are TRBV25-1 and TRBJ2-2, with 10 nucleotides matching TRBD2. This CDR3 contains 14 residues. Germline V gene sequence: CDR1 MGHDK, CDR2 SYGVNS. The trim removed 6 bases at V and 5 bases at J, leaving 3 bases unmatched. This chain's CDR3 is CASRSGGATGELFF. For the CDR3, the DNA is TGTGCCAGCAGGAGCGGGGGGGCGACCGGGGAGCTGTTTTTT.